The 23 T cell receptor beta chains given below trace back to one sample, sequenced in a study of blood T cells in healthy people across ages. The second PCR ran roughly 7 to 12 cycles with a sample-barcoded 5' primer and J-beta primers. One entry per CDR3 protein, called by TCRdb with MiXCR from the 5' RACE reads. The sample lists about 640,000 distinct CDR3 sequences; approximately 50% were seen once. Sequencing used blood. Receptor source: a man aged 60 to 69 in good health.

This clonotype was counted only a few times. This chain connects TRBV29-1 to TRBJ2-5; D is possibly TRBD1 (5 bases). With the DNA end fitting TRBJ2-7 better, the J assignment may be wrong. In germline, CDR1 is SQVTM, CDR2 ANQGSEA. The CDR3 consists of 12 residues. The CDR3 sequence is CSAALGAVEQYF. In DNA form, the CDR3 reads TGCAGCGCGGCCCTTGGGGCGGTCGAGCAGTACTTC.

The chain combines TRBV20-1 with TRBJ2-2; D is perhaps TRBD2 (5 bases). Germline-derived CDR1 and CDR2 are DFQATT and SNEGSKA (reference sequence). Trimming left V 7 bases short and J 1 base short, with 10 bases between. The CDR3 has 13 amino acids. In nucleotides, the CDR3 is TGCAGTGTGAGGGAAGGGAACACCGGGGAGCTGTTTTTT. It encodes CSVREGNTGELFF.

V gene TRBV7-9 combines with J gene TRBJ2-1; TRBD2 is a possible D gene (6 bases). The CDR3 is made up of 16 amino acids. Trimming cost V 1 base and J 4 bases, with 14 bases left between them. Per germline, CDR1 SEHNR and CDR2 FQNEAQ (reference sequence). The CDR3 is CASSLGIAAIYNEQFF. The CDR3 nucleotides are TGTGCCAGCAGCTTAGGAATAGCGGCTATTTACAATGAGCAGTTCTTC.

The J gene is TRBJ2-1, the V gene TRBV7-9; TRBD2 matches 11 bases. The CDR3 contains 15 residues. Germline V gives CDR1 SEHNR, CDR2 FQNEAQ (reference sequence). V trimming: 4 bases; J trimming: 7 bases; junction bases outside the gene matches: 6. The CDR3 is CASSSGTSGNNEQFF. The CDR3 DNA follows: TGTGCCAGCAGCTCCGGGACTAGCGGAAATAATGAGCAGTTCTTC.

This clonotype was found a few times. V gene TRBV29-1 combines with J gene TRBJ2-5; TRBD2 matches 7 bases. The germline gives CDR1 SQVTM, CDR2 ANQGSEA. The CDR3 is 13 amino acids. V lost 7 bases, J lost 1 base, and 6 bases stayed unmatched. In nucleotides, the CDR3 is TGCAGCGCAACTAGCGACCTCCAAGAGACCCAGTACTTC. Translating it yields CSATSDLQETQYF.

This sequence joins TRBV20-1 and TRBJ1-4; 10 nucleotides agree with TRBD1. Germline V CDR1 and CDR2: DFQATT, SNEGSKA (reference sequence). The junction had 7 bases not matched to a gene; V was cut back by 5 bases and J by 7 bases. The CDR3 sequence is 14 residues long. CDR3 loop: CSAPRQGAGEKLFF. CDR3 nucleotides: TGCAGTGCTCCACGACAGGGGGCCGGTGAAAAACTGTTTTTT.

CDR3 sequence (DNA): TGTGCCATCGGCAGGGGAGGGAACCAAGAGACCCAGTACTTC. Translating gives CAIGRGGNQETQYF. This chain joins TRBV10-3 and TRBJ2-5, with TRBD2 as a possible D gene (7 bases). This CDR3 contains 14 residues. The ends were cut back, 8 bases at V and 0 bases at J, with 13 bases in the middle. CDR1 is ENHRY, CDR2 SYGVKD, per germline.

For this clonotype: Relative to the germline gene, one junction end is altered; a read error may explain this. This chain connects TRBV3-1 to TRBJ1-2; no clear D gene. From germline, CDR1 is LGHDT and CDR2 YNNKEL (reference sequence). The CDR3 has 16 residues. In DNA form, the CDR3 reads TGTGCCAGTAGCCACCTTATCGGTTCGGTTGGGTATGGCTACACCTTC. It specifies CASSHLIGSVGYGYTF.

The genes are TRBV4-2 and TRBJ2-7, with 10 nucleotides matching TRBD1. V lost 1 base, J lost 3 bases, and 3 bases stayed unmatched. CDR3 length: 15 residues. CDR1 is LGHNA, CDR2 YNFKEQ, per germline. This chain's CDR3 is CASSQAGQGHYEQYF. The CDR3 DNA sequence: TGTGCCAGCAGCCAAGCGGGACAGGGGCACTACGAGCAGTACTTC.

The CDR3 loop is CASSQGQNIGTQYF. CDR3 sequence (DNA): TGTGCCAGCTCCCAGGGCCAAAACATCGGGACGCAGTATTTT. The V gene is TRBV14, the J gene TRBJ2-3, with D possibly being TRBD1 (5 bases). Per the germline V gene, CDR1 is SGHDN and CDR2 is FVKESK. V was shortened by 8 bases and J by 9 bases, with 21 bases between the two germline ends. The CDR3 length is 14 residues. The variable domain in full, with the rest retrieved from reference TRBV14 and TRBJ2-3, is EAGVTQFPSHSVIEKGQTVTLRCDPISGHDNLYWYRRVMGKEIKFLLHFVKESKQDESGMPNNRFLAERTGGTYSTLKVQPAELEDSGVYFCASSQGQNIGTQYFGPGTRLTVL.

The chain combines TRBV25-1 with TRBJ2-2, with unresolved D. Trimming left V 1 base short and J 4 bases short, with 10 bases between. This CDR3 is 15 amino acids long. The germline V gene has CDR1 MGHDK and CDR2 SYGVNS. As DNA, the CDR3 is TGTGCCAGCAGTGAATTCAAGGGAAGCACCGGGGAGCTGTTTTTT. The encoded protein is CASSEFKGSTGELFF.

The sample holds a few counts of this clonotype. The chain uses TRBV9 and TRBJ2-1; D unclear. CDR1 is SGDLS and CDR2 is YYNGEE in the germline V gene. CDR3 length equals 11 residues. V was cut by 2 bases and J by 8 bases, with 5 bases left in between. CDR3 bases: TGTGCCAGCAGCGTCCAGGATGAGCAGTTCTTC. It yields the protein CASSVQDEQFF.

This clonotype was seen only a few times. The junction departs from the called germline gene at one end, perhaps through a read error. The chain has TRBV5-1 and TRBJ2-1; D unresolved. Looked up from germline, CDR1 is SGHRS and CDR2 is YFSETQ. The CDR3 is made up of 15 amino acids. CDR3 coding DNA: TGTGCCAGCAGCTTAGTGGCGGACTCCTACAATGAGCAGTTCTTC. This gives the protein CASSLVADSYNEQFF.

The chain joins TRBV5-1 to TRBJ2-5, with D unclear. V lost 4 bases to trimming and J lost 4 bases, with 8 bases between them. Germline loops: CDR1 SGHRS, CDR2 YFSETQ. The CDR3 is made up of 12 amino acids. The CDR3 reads CASSRIRETQYF. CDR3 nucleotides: TGCGCCAGCAGCAGGATCCGAGAGACCCAGTACTTC.

CDR3: CSAAFFGGSTDTQYF. CDR3 sequence (DNA): TGCAGTGCTGCCTTCTTTGGAGGGAGCACAGATACGCAGTATTTT. The V and J genes are TRBV20-1 and TRBJ2-3, with a possible D match to TRBD2 (6 bases). Trimming removed 5 bases from V and 0 bases from J, with 15 bases in between. The V gene's germline CDR1 is DFQATT and CDR2 SNEGSKA (reference sequence). CDR3 size: 15 residues.

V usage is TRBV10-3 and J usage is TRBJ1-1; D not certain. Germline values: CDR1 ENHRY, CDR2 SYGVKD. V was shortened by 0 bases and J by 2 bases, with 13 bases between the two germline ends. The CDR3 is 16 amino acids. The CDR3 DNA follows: TGTGCCATCAGTGAGTCGATGAACAGACAAAACACTGAAGCTTTCTTT. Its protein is CAISESMNRQNTEAFF.

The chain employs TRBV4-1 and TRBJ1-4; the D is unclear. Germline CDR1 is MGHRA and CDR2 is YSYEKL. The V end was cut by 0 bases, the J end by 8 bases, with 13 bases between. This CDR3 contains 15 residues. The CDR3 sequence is CASSQDGSVGEKLFF. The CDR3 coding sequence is TGCGCCAGCAGCCAAGATGGGTCGGTAGGAGAAAAACTGTTTTTT.

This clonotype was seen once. As DNA, the CDR3 is TGTGCCAGCTCACAAAACAGGGTTGAATATGGCTACACCTTC. This gives the protein CASSQNRVEYGYTF. This chain links TRBV18 with TRBJ1-2; a weak D match, TRBD1 (6 bases). Germline lookup yields CDR1 KGHSH and CDR2 LQKENI. Trimming left V 4 bases short and J 5 bases short, with 14 bases between. The CDR3 has 14 amino acids.

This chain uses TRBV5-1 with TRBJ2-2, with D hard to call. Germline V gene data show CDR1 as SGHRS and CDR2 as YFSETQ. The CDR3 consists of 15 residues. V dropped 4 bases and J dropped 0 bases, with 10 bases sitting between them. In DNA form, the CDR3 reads TGCGCCAGCAGCGGTCACGGGCCGAACACCGGGGAGCTGTTTTTT. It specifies CASSGHGPNTGELFF.

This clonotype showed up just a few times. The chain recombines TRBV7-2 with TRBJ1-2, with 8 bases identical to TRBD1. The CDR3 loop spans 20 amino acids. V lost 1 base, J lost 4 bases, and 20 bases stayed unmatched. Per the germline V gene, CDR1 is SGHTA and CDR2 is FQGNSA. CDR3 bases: TGTGCCAGCAGCTTAGAGGGGAGAAGAGCCGGACAGGGTGCTAGCTATGGCTACACCTTC. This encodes CASSLEGRRAGQGASYGYTF.

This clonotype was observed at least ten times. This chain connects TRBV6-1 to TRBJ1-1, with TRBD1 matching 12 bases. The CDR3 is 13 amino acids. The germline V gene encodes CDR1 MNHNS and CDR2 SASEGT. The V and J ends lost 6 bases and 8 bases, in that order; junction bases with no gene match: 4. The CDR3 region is CASRTGTGGEAFF. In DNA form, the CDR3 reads TGTGCCAGCAGAACCGGGACAGGGGGCGAAGCTTTCTTT.

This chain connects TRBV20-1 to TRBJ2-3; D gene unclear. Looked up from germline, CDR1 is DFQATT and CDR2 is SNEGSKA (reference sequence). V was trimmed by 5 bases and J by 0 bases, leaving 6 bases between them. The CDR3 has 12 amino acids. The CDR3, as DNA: TGCAGTGCTCAGACTAGCACAGATACGCAGTATTTT. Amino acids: CSAQTSTDTQYF.

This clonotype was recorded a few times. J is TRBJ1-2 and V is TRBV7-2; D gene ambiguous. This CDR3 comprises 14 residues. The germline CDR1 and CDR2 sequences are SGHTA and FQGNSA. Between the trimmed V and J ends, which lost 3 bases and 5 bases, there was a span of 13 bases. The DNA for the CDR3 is TGTGCCAGCAGCTTTGGGGTTTGGGATTATGGCTACACCTTC. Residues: CASSFGVWDYGYTF.